This record concerns one TCR beta chain sequence. Authors' processing steps: Reference gene primers were amplified, and this amplification served to estimate nucleated cell counts. The table came from immunoSEQ multiplex PCR; TCRdb's copy has only in-frame clones and leaves some out. D and trimming were read from the DNA, whereas the V and J calls and clone size are those reported in that table. The sample lists 180,000 or so clones, almost 85% seen once, with 6% to 8% in the top ten. This entry is derived from a study of blood T cell repertoires in COVID-19. Study-wide background: Sites across the United States, Italy and Spain contributed samples from acute and convalescent COVID-19.

The sequence was obtained from a human donor with acute or convalescent COVID-19. The donor label of this sample is uncertain. The sample was peripheral blood.

The CDR3: CASSAIVGQGGTTGELFF. The CDR3 DNA is TGTGCCAGCAGTGCAATCGTCGGACAGGGCGGTACCACCGGGGAGCTGTTTTTT. This chain links TRBV6-1 with TRBJ2-2; 8 bases are a match to TRBD1. Germline lookup yields CDR1 MNHNS and CDR2 SASEGT. The CDR3 has 18 amino acids. The V and J ends lost 4 bases and 4 bases, in that order; junction bases with no gene match: 14.